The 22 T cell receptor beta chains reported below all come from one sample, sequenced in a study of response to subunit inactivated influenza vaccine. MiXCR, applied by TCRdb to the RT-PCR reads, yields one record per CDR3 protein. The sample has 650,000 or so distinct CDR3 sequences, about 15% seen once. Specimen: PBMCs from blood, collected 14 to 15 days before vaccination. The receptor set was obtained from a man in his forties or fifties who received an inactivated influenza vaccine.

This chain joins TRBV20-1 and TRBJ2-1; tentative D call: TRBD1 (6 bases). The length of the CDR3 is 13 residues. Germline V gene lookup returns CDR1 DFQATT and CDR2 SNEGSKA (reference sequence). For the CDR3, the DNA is TGCAGCCCCTACAGGACAGACTGGAATGAGCAGTTCTTC. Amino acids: CSPYRTDWNEQFF.

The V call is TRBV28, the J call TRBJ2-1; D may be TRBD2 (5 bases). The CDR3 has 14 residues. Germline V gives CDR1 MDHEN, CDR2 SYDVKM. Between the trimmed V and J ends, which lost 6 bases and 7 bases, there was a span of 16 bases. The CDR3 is CASSRDGSRNEQFF. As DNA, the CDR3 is TGTGCCAGCAGCCGGGATGGGAGTAGAAATGAGCAGTTCTTC.

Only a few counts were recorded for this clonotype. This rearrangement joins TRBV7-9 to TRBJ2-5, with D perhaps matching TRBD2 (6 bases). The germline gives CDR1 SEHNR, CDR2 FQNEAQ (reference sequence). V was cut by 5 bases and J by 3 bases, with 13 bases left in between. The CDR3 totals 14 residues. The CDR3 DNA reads TGTGCCAGCAGCCCCCGTAGCGGTGAAGAGACCCAGTACTTC. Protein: CASSPRSGEETQYF.

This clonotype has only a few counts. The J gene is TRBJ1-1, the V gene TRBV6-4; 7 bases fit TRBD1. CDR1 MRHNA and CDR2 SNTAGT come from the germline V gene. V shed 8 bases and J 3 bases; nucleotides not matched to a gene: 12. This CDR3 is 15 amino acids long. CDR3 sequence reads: CASPTKQGSDTEAFF. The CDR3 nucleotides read TGTGCCAGCCCTACTAAACAGGGGTCTGACACTGAAGCTTTCTTT.

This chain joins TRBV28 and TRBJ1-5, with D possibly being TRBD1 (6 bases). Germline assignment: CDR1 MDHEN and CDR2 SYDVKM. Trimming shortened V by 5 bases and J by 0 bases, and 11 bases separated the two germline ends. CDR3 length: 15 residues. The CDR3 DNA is TGTGCCAGCAGTGGCAGGGGTTATAGCAATCAGCCCCAGCATTTT. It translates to CASSGRGYSNQPQHF.

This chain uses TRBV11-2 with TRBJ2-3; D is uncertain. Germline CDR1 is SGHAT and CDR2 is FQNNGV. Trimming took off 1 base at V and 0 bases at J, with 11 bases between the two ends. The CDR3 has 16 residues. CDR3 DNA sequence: TGTGCCAGCAGCTTAGGGGTGTGGGGAAGCACAGATACGCAGTATTTT. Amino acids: CASSLGVWGSTDTQYF.

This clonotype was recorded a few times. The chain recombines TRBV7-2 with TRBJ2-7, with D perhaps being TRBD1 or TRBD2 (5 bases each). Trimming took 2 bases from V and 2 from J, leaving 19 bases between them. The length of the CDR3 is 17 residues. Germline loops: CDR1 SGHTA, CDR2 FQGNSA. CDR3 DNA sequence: TGTGCCAGCAGCTTACCCCGGGACCAGCCCTCTACCTACGAGCAGTACTTC. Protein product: CASSLPRDQPSTYEQYF.

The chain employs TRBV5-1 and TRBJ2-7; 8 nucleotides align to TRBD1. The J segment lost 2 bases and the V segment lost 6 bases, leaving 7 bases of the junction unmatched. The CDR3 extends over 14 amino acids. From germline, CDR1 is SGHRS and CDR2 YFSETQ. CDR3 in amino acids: CASNTGTGTYEQYF. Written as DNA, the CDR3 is TGCGCCAGCAACACCGGGACAGGTACCTACGAGCAGTACTTC. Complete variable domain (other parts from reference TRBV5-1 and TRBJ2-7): KAGVTQTPRYLIKTRGQQVTLSCSPISGHRSVSWYQQTPGQGLQFLFEYFSETQRNKGNFPGRFSGRQFSNSRSEMNVSTLELGDSALYLCASNTGTGTYEQYFGPGTRLTVT.

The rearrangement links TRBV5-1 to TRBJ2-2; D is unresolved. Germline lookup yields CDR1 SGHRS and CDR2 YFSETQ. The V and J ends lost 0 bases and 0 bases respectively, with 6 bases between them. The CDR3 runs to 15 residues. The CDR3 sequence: CASSLESANTGELFF. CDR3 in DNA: TGCGCCAGCAGCTTGGAATCAGCGAACACCGGGGAGCTGTTTTTT.

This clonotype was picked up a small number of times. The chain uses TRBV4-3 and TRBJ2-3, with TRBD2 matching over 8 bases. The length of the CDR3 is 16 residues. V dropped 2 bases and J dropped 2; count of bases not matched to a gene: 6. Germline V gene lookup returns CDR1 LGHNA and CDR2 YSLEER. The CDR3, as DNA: TGCGCCAGCAGCCAATCGACTAGCGCCGTCACAGATACGCAGTATTTT. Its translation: CASSQSTSAVTDTQYF.

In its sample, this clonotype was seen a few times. The CDR3 DNA follows: TGTGCCAGCAGACCAGACAGGGTTACCGGGGAGCTGTTTTTT. It encodes CASRPDRVTGELFF. The chain recombines TRBV6-2 or TRBV6-3 with TRBJ2-2; TRBD1 matches at 7 bases. The CDR3 has 14 amino acids. Germline V CDR1 and CDR2: MNHEY, SVGEGT. V dropped 6 bases and J dropped 5; count of bases not matched to a gene: 6.

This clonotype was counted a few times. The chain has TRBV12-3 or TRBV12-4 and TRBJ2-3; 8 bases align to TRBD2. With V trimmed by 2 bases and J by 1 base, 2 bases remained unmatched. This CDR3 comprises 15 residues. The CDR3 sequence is CASSLLTSGTDTQYF. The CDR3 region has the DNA TGTGCCAGCAGTTTACTGACTAGCGGCACAGATACGCAGTATTTT.

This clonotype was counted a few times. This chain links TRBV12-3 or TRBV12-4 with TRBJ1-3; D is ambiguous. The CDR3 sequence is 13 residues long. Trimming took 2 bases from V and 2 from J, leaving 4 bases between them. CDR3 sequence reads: CASSLYAGNTIYF. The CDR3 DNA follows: TGTGCCAGCAGTTTATACGCTGGAAACACCATATATTTT.

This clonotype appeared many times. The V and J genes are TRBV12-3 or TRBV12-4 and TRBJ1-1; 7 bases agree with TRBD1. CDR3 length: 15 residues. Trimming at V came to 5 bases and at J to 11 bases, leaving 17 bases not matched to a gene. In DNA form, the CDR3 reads TGTGCCAGCAGTGCCCCGGGACAGCGGGGAAGGTTGGCTTTCTTT. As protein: CASSAPGQRGRLAFF.

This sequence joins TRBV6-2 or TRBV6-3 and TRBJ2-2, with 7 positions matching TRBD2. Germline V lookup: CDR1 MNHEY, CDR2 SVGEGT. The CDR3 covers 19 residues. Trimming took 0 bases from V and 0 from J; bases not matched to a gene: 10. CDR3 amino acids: CASSYSRLLARTNTGELFF. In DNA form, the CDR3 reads TGTGCCAGCAGTTACTCGAGATTACTAGCGAGAACGAACACCGGGGAGCTGTTTTTT.

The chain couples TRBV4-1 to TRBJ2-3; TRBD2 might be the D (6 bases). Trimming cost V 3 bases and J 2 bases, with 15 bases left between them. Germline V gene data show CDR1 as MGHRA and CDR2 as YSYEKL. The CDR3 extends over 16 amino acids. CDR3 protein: CASSQEGTQITDTQYF. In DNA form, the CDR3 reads TGCGCCAGCAGCCAGGAAGGGACTCAAATCACAGATACGCAGTATTTT.

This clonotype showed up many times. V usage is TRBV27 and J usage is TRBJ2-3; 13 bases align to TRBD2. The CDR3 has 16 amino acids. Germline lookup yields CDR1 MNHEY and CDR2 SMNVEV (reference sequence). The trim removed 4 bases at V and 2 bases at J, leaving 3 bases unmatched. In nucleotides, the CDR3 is TGTGCCAGCAGTTCGGGACTAGCGGGACCCACAGATACGCAGTATTTT. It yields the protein CASSSGLAGPTDTQYF.

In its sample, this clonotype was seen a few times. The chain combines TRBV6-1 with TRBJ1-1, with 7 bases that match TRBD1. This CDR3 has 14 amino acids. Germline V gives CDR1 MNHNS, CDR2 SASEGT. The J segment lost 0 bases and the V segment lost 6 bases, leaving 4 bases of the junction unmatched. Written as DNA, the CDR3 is TGTGCCAGCAGGAAAGGACAGGTGAACACTGAAGCTTTCTTT. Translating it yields CASRKGQVNTEAFF.

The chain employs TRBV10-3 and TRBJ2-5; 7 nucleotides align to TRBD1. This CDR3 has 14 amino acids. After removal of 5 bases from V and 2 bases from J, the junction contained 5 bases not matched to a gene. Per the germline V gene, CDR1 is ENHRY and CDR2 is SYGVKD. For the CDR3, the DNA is TGTGCCATCAGTAGACAGGGCCATCAAGAGACCCAGTACTTC. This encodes CAISRQGHQETQYF.

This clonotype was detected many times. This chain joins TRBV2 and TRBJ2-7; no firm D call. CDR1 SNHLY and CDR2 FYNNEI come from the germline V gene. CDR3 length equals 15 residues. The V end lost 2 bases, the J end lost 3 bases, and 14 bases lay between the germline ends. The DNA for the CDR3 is TGTGCCAGCAGTGAACGACTGGACCAGATCTACGAGCAGTACTTC. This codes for CASSERLDQIYEQYF.

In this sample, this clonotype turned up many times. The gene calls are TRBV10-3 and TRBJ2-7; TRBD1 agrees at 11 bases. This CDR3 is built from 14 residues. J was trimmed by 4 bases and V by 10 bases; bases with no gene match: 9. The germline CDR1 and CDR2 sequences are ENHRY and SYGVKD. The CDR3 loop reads CASASRDRGYEQYF. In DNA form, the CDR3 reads TGTGCCAGCGCCTCCCGGGACAGGGGGTACGAGCAGTACTTC.

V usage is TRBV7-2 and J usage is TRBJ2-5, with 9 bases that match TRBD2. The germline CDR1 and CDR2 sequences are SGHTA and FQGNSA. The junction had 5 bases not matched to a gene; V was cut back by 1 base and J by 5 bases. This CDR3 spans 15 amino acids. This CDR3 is CASSLVSGGRETQYF. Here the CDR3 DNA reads TGTGCCAGCAGCTTAGTTAGCGGGGGTAGGGAGACCCAGTACTTC.